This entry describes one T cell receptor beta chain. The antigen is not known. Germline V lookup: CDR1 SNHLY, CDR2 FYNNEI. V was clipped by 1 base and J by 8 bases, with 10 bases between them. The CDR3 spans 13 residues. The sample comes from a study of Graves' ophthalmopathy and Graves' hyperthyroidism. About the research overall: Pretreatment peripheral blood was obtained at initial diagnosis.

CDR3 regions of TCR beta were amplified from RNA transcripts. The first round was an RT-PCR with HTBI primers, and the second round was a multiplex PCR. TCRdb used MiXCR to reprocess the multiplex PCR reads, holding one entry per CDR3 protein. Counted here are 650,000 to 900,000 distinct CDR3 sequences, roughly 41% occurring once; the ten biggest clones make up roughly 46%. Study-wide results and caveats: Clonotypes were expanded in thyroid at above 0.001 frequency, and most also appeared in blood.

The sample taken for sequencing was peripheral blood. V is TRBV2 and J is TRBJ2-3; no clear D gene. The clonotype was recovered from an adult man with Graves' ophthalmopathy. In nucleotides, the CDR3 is TGTGCCAGCAGTGAAGTGCCAGTGGGTACGCAGTATTTT. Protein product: CASSEVPVGTQYF.